This record concerns one T cell receptor (beta chain) sequence. V gave up 3 bases and J gave up 0 bases; unmatched junction bases: 3. CDR1 is SGDLS, CDR2 YYNGEE, per germline. This CDR3 is built from 16 residues. This entry comes from a study of cytomegalovirus exposure and HLA in healthy donors. Both 60 Vbeta primers and 13 Jbeta primers went into the PCR. The data were produced by immunoSEQ multiplex PCR, yet TCRdb's version contains in-frame clones alone and is incomplete. Here the sample spans about 160,000 clones, approximately 76% being singletons. The source is a man in his sixties in good health and CMV-seronegative. This chain uses TRBV9 with TRBJ2-2; TRBD1 aligns across 9 bases. The material sequenced was PBMCs. The CDR3 nucleotides are TGTGCCAGCAGCGAGAGGGACAGGGCGAACACCGGGGAGCTGTTTTTT. It is translated as CASSERDRANTGELFF. Full variable domain (missing parts from reference TRBV9 and TRBJ2-2): DSGVTQTPKHLITATGQRVTLRCSPRSGDLSVYWYQQSLDQGLQFLIQYYNGEERAKGNILERFSAQQFPDLHSELNLSSLELGDSALYFCASSERDRANTGELFFGEGSRLTVL.